The 19 T cell receptor beta chains reported below all come from one sample, sequenced in a study of T cells in localized non-small cell lung cancer (dated by TCRdb to the early 2020s). The library was obtained by the immunoSEQ multiplex PCR assay. What TCRdb holds here is the immuneACCESS table cut down to in-frame rearrangements. Part of the clones is not present; checked against another copy, under half of the missing clones reflect an unresolved V gene, and the others are unexplained. This sample has about 91,000 clones in its table, and roughly 89% of those were observed once. The top ten clones comprise around 14% of the sample. This sample comprised peripheral blood, obtained before any cancer treatment. These receptors were collected from a man aged 35 to 70 with stage I squamous cell lung carcinoma.

This clone occurred a few times. The chain links TRBV5-1 to TRBJ1-5; no firm D call. V was trimmed by 4 bases and J by 4 bases, leaving 12 bases between them. Germline V gene lookup returns CDR1 SGHRS and CDR2 YFSETQ. The CDR3 is made up of 14 amino acids. The CDR3: CASSRGGENQPQHF. Here the CDR3 DNA reads TGCGCCAGCAGCCGAGGAGGAGAGAATCAGCCCCAGCATTTT.

The count of this clone is one. Here the CDR3 reads CASSLGRFDREHTGELFF. DNA for the CDR3: TGTGCCAGCAGCTTAGGCCGGTTCGACAGGGAGCACACCGGGGAGCTGTTTTTT. The chain couples TRBV13 to TRBJ2-2; TRBD1 agrees at 7 bases. The CDR3 extends over 18 amino acids. Trimming at V came to 0 bases and at J to 3 bases, leaving 10 bases not matched to a gene. Germline V lookup: CDR1 PRHDT, CDR2 FYEKMQ (reference sequence).

The sample holds a few counts of this clone. The V call is TRBV5-3, the J call TRBJ1-5; D gene ambiguous. TRBV5-3 is an ORF; its function is uncertain. V lost 0 bases and J 4 bases, leaving 26 bases between the germline ends. There are 20 residues in the CDR3. CDR3 sequence reads: CARSLAIIFRIGVQNQPQHF. CDR3 DNA sequence: TGTGCCAGAAGCTTGGCCATTATCTTTAGAATCGGGGTACAGAATCAGCCCCAGCATTTT.

The chain uses TRBV6-6 and TRBJ1-2; TRBD1 matches 7 bases. The length of the CDR3 is 13 residues. The V gene end was trimmed by 10 bases and the J gene end by 10 bases; junction bases not matched to a gene: 15. Germline V CDR1 and CDR2: MNHNY, SVGAGI (reference sequence). The chain's CDR3 is CATSRDSPFVYTF. The CDR3 bases are TGTGCCACCTCTAGGGACAGCCCCTTTGTCTACACCTTC.

The genes are TRBV14 and TRBJ2-7; D is uncertain. The germline V and J ends were trimmed by 3 bases and 1 base, with 16 bases remaining between them. Per the germline V gene, CDR1 is SGHDN and CDR2 is FVKESK. CDR3 length: 16 residues. In DNA form, the CDR3 reads TGTGCCAGCAGCCACGCCCCTCCCACGGTGTCCTACGAGCAGTACTTC. Its translation is CASSHAPPTVSYEQYF.

The chain couples TRBV7-3 to TRBJ2-2, with TRBD2 matching 14 bases. Looked up from germline, CDR1 is SGHTA and CDR2 is FQGTGA. J gave up 5 bases and V 2 bases, and 10 bases lay outside the gene matches. The CDR3 consists of 19 residues. The CDR3 spells CASSLVGTSGGAGTGELFF. The CDR3 DNA follows: TGTGCCAGCAGCTTAGTAGGGACTAGCGGGGGAGCGGGTACCGGGGAGCTGTTTTTT.

The gene calls are TRBV5-1 and TRBJ2-1; 8 nucleotides line up with TRBD2. In germline, CDR1 is SGHRS, CDR2 YFSETQ. The CDR3 extends over 15 amino acids. Trimming removed 7 bases from V and 0 bases from J; junction bases left unmatched: 6. Written as DNA, the CDR3 is TGCGCCAGCGGCCGGGAGGGAAGCTCCTACAATGAGCAGTTCTTC. Amino acid sequence: CASGREGSSYNEQFF.

This chain joins TRBV7-7 and TRBJ2-1, with D possibly matching TRBD2 (6 bases). CDR1 is SSHAT, CDR2 FNYEAQ, per germline (reference sequence). CDR3 length: 15 amino acids. Deletions cut 6 bases from V and 2 bases from J, with 14 bases between. CDR3 sequence: CASSKGGFAYNEQFF. In DNA form, the CDR3 reads TGTGCCAGCAGTAAAGGAGGGTTCGCCTACAATGAGCAGTTCTTC.

This clone was recorded a few times. V is TRBV5-4 and J is TRBJ2-3, with a weak D call TRBD1 (6 bases). Germline V lookup: CDR1 SGHNT, CDR2 YYREEE (reference sequence). The CDR3 has 14 residues. Deletions cut 3 bases from V and 6 bases from J, with 14 bases between. Written as DNA, the CDR3 is TGTGCCAGCAGCTCTGGACAGACTCCTGATACGCAGTATTTT. Translation: CASSSGQTPDTQYF.

The V gene is TRBV4-1, the J gene TRBJ2-5; 8 positions agree with TRBD2. Trimming at V came to 1 base and at J to 4 bases, leaving 2 bases not matched to a gene. CDR1 MGHRA and CDR2 YSYEKL come from the germline V gene. CDR3 length equals 14 residues. CDR3 coding DNA: TGCGCCAGCAGCCAAGTGCTAGCGGGAGAGACCCAGTACTTC. It codes for CASSQVLAGETQYF.

The genes are TRBV5-1 and TRBJ1-1; 12 positions match TRBD1. With 4 bases clipped from V and 4 bases from J, the junction kept 11 bases outside the gene matches. The CDR3 is made up of 17 amino acids. CDR1 is SGHRS, CDR2 YFSETQ, per germline. The CDR3 DNA follows: TGCGCCAGCAGCGCCTCCGGGACAGGGGGCCTGGGCACTGAAGCTTTCTTT. Translating gives CASSASGTGGLGTEAFF. The full variable domain, completed using reference TRBV5-1 and TRBJ1-1, is KAGVTQTPRYLIKTRGQQVTLSCSPISGHRSVSWYQQTPGQGLQFLFEYFSETQRNKGNFPGRFSGRQFSNSRSEMNVSTLELGDSALYLCASSASGTGGLGTEAFFGQGTRLTVV.

This sequence joins TRBV28 and TRBJ2-5, with D perhaps TRBD1 or TRBD2 (6 bases each). The CDR3 is 14 amino acids. Germline-derived CDR1 and CDR2 are MDHEN and SYDVKM. Trimming left V 5 bases short and J 4 bases short, with 14 bases between. For the CDR3, the DNA is TGTGCCAGCAGTCTCTTAGGGGGGTTAGAGACCCAGTACTTC. Protein: CASSLLGGLETQYF.

CDR3 sequence: CASSTQGVPYEQYF. The CDR3 coding sequence is TGCGCCAGCAGCACTCAGGGCGTTCCCTACGAGCAGTACTTC. The rearrangement joins TRBV5-1 to TRBJ2-7, with a tentative D call TRBD1 (5 bases). The V gene's germline CDR1 is SGHRS and CDR2 YFSETQ. This CDR3 has 14 residues. V gave up 4 bases and J gave up 2 bases, with 13 bases separating them.

This clone has just one count. This chain connects TRBV5-6 to TRBJ2-2; a possible D gene is TRBD1 (5 bases). Germline lookup yields CDR1 SGHDT and CDR2 YYEEEE. This CDR3 contains 15 residues. V was pared by 1 base and J by 0 bases, with 7 bases between. CDR3 in amino acids: CASSLFRANTGELFF. The CDR3 DNA is TGTGCCAGCAGCTTGTTCAGGGCGAACACCGGGGAGCTGTTTTTT.

The chain employs TRBV19 and TRBJ1-2; TRBD1 agrees at 8 bases. V shed 2 bases and J 6 bases; nucleotides not matched to a gene: 8. The CDR3 is 15 amino acids. In germline, CDR1 is LNHDA, CDR2 SQIVND (reference sequence). DNA for the CDR3: TGTGCCAGTAGTATACAGCCGCGGACAGGGAATGGCTACACCTTC. As protein: CASSIQPRTGNGYTF.

The chain employs TRBV10-3 and TRBJ2-1; possibly TRBD1 or TRBD2 for D (5 bases each). V lost 3 bases and J lost 7, with 10 bases in between. The length of the CDR3 is 13 residues. From germline, CDR1 is ENHRY and CDR2 SYGVKD. DNA for the CDR3: TGTGCCATCAGTGATACCGGGACGAATGAGCAGTTCTTC. Translating it yields CAISDTGTNEQFF.

J is TRBJ1-1 and V is TRBV7-2; 7 bases match TRBD1. Germline trimming cut 3 bases from V and 4 bases from J; bases unmatched to any gene: 2. Germline CDR1 SGHTA, CDR2 FQGNSA. The CDR3 has 13 residues. DNA of the CDR3: TGTGCCAGCAGCTTCGGACAGGCCACTGAAGCTTTCTTT. It encodes CASSFGQATEAFF.

This rearrangement joins TRBV18 to TRBJ1-5; a possible D gene is TRBD1 (6 bases). V dropped 6 bases and J dropped 4 bases, with 16 bases sitting between them. The germline V gene has CDR1 KGHSH and CDR2 LQKENI. The CDR3 has 15 amino acids. CDR3: CASSSGGGRNQPQHF. As DNA, the CDR3 is TGTGCCAGCTCCTCCGGGGGGGGCCGGAATCAGCCCCAGCATTTT.

Only a few counts were recorded for this clone. The chain employs TRBV6-1 and TRBJ2-7; perhaps TRBD1 as D (6 bases). Per the germline V gene, CDR1 is MNHNS and CDR2 is SASEGT. Trimming pared 3 bases from V and 3 bases from J, leaving 15 bases between. This CDR3 contains 15 residues. The CDR3 bases are TGTGCCAGCAGTGAGCACGTTGGGGGCGGCTACGAGCAGTACTTC. Translation gives CASSEHVGGGYEQYF.